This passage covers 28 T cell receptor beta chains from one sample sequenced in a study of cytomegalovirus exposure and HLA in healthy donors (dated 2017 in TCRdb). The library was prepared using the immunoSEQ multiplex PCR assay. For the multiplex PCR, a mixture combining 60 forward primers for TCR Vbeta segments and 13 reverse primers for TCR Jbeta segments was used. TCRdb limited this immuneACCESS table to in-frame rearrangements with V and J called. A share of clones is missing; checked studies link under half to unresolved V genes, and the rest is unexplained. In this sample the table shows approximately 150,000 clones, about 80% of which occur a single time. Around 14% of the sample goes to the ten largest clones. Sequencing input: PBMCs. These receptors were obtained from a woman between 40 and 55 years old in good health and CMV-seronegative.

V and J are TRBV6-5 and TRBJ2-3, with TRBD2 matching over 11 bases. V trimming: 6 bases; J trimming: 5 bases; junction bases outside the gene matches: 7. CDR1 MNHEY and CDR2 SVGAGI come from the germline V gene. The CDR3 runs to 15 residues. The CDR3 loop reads CASSPGLAGKDTQYF. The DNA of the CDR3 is TGTGCCAGCAGCCCTGGACTAGCGGGTAAAGATACGCAGTATTTT.

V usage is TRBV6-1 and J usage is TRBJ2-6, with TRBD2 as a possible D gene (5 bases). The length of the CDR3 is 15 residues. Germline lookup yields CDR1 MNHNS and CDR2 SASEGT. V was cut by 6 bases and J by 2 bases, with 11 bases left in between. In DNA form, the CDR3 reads TGTGCCAGCAGCCCCGGGGTGGCTGGGGCCAACGTCCTGACTTTC. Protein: CASSPGVAGANVLTF.

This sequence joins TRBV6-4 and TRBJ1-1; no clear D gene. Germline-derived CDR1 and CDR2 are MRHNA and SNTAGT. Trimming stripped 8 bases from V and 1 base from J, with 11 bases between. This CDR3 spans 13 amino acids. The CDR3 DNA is TGTGCCAGCCCGCCTCTCGGGAACACTGAAGCTTTCTTT. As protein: CASPPLGNTEAFF.

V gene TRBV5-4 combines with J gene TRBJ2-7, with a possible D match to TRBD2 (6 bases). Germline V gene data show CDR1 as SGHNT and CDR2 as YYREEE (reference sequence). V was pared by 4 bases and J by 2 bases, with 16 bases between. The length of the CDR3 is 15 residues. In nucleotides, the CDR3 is TGTGCCAGCAGCCCTTCGGTTGGGGGGACCTACGAGCAGTACTTC. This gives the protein CASSPSVGGTYEQYF.

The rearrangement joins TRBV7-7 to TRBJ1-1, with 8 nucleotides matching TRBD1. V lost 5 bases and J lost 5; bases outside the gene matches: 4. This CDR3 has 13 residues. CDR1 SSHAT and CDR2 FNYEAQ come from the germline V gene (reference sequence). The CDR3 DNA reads TGTGCCAGCAGCCCCCGACAGGGGACTGAAGCTTTCTTT. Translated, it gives CASSPRQGTEAFF.

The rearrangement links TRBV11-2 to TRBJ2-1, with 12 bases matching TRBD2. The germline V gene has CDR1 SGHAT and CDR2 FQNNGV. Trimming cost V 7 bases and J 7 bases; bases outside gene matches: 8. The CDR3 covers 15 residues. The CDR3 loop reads CASNQRTSGNNEQFF. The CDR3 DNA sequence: TGTGCCAGCAACCAACGGACTAGCGGGAATAATGAGCAGTTCTTC.

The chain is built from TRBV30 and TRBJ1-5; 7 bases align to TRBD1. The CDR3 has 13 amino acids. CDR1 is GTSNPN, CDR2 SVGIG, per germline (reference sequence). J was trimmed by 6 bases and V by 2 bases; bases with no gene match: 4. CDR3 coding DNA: TGTGCCTGGAGTAAAGGGACAGTTCAGCCCCAGCATTTT. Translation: CAWSKGTVQPQHF.

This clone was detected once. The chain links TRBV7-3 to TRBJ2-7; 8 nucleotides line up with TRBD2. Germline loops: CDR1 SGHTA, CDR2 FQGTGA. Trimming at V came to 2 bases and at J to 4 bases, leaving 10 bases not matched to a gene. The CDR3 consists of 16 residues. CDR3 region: CASSLGTSGGPYEQYF. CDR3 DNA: TGTGCCAGCAGCTTAGGTACTAGCGGCGGTCCTTACGAGCAGTACTTC.

In DNA form, the CDR3 reads TGTGCCAGCACCACTCACAGGGTCGGTCCACCCCTCCACTTT. As protein: CASTTHRVGPPLHF. The V and J genes are TRBV27 and TRBJ1-6; D perhaps matches TRBD1 (6 bases). This CDR3 has 14 amino acids. V was trimmed by 7 bases and J by 11 bases, leaving 18 bases between them. The germline CDR1 and CDR2 sequences are MNHEY and SMNVEV (reference sequence).

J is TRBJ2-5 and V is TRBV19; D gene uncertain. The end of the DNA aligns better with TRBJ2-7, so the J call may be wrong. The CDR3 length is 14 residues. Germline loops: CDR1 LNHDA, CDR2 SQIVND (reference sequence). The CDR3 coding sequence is TGTGCCAGTAGTATCCGTGCAAGCTCCTACGAGCAGTACTTC. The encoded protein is CASSIRASSYEQYF.

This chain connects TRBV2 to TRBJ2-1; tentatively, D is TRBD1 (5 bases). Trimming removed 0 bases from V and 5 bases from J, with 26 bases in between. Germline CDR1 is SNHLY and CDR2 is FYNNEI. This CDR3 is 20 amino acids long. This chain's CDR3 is CASSEAGARGRRRLDNEQFF. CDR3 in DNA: TGTGCCAGCAGTGAAGCAGGGGCGCGCGGCCGGCGCCGATTAGACAATGAGCAGTTCTTC. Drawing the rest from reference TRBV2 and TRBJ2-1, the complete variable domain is EPEVTQTPSHQVTQMGQEVILRCVPISNHLYFYWYRQILGQKVEFLVSFYNNEISEKSEIFDDQFSVERPDGSNFTLKIRSTKLEDSAMYFCASSEAGARGRRRLDNEQFFGPGTRLTVL.

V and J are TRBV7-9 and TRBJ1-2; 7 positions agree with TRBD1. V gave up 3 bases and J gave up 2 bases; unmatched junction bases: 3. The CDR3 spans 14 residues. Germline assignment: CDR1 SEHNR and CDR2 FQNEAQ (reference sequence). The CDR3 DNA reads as TGTGCCAGCAGCTTTTGGGACAGAAACTATGGCTACACCTTC. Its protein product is CASSFWDRNYGYTF.

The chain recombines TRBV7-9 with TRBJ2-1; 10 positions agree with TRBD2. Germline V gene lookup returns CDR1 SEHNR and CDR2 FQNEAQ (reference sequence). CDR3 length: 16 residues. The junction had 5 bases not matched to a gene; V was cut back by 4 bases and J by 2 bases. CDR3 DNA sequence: TGTGCCAGCAGCTCCCTAGCGGGAGAAGCCTACAATGAGCAGTTCTTC. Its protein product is CASSSLAGEAYNEQFF.

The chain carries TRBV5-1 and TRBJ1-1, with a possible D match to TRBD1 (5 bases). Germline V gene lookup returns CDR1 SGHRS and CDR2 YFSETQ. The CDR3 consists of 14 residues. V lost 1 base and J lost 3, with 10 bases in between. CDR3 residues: CASSLSGGYTEAFF. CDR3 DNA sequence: TGCGCCAGCAGCTTGAGCGGGGGGTACACTGAAGCTTTCTTT.

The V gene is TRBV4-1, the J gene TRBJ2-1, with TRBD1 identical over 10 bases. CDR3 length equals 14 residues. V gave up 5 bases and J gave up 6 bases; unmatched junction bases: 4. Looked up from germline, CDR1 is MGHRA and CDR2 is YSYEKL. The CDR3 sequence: CASSGQGGLNEQFF. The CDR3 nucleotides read TGCGCCAGCAGCGGACAGGGGGGGCTCAATGAGCAGTTCTTC.

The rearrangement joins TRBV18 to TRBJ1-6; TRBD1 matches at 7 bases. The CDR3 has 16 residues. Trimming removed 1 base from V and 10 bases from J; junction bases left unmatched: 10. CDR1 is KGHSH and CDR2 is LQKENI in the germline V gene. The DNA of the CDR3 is TGTGCCAGCTCACCACGTGAGGGGACAGACGGCTCACCCCTCCACTTT. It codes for CASSPREGTDGSPLHF.

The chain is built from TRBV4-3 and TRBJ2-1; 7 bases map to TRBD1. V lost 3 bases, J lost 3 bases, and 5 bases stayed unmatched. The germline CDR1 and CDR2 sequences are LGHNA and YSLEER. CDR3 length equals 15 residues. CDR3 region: CASSQQGEFYNEQFF. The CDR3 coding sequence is TGCGCCAGCAGCCAGCAGGGGGAATTCTACAATGAGCAGTTCTTC.

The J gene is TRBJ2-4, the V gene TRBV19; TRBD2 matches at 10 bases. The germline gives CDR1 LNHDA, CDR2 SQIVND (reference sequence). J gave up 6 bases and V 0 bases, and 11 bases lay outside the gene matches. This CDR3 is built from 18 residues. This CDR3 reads CASSIDSGKASGGNIQYF. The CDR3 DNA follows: TGTGCCAGTAGTATAGACAGCGGGAAGGCTAGCGGGGGAAACATTCAGTACTTC.

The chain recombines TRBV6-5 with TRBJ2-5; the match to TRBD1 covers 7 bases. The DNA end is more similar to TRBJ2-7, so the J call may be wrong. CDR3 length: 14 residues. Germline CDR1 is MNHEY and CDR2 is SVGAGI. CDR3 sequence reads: CASRKTGWVDEQYF. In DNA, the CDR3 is TGTGCCAGCAGAAAGACAGGGTGGGTAGACGAGCAGTACTTC.

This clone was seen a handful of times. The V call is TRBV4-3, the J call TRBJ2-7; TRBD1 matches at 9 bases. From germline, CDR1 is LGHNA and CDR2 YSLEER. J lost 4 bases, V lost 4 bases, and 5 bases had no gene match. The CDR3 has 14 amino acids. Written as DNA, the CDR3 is TGCGCCAGCAGCCCGGACAGGGGCTTTTACGAGCAGTACTTC. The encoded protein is CASSPDRGFYEQYF.

The CDR3 region is CASSSPRTRDEQFF. CDR3 nucleotides: TGTGCCAGCAGCTCCCCCCGAACTAGAGATGAGCAGTTCTTC. The rearrangement uses TRBV7-9 and TRBJ2-1; weak D call: TRBD2 (5 bases). Germline V gene lookup returns CDR1 SEHNR and CDR2 FQNEAQ (reference sequence). The CDR3 loop spans 14 amino acids. Trimming pared 4 bases from V and 8 bases from J, leaving 15 bases between.

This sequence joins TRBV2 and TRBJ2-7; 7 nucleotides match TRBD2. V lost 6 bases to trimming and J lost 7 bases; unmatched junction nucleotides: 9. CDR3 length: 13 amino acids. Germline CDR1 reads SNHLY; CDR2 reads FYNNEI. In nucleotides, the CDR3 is TGTGCCAGCAGCCTGGGGGGGGTAAGGGAGCAGTACTTC. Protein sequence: CASSLGGVREQYF.

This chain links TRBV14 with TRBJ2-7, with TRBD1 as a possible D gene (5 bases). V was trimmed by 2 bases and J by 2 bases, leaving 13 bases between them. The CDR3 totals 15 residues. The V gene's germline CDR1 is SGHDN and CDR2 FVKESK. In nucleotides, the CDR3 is TGTGCCAGCAGCCAAAAGTGGTCAGGGACCTACGAGCAGTACTTC. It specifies CASSQKWSGTYEQYF.

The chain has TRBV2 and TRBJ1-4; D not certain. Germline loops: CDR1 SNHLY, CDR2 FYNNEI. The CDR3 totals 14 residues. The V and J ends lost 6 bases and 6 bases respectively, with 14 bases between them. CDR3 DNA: TGTGCCAGCAGCTACACAGTCTCCCATGAAAAACTGTTTTTT. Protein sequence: CASSYTVSHEKLFF.

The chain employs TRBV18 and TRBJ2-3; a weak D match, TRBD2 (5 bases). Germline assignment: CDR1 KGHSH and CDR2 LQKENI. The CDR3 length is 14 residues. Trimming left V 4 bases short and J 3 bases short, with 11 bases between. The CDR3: CASSQEEKTDTQYF. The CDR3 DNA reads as TGTGCCAGCTCACAGGAGGAGAAGACAGATACGCAGTATTTT.

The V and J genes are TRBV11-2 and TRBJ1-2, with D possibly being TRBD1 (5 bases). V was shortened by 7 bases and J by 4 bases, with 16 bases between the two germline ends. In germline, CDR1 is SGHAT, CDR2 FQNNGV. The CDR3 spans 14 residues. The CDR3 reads CASNKGVDLYGYTF. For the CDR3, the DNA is TGTGCCAGCAACAAAGGGGTGGATCTCTATGGCTACACCTTC.

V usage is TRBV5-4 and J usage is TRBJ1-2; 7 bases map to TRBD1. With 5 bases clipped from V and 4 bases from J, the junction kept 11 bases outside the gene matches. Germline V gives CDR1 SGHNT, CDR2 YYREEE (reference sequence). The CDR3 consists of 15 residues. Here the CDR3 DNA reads TGTGCCAGCAGTCACAACAGGGGACCTCTCTATGGCTACACCTTC. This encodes CASSHNRGPLYGYTF. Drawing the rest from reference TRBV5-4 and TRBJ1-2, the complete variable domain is ETGVTQSPTHLIKTRGQQVTLRCSSQSGHNTVSWYQQALGQGPQFIFQYYREEENGRGNFPPRFSGLQFPNYSSELNVNALELDDSALYLCASSHNRGPLYGYTFGSGTRLTVV.

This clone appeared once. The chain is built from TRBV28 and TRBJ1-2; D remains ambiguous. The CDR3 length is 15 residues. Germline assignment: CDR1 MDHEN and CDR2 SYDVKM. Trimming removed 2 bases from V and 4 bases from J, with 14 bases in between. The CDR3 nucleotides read TGTGCCAGCAGTTTAATGCCGGGATCTCCCTATGGCTACACCTTC. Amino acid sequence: CASSLMPGSPYGYTF.